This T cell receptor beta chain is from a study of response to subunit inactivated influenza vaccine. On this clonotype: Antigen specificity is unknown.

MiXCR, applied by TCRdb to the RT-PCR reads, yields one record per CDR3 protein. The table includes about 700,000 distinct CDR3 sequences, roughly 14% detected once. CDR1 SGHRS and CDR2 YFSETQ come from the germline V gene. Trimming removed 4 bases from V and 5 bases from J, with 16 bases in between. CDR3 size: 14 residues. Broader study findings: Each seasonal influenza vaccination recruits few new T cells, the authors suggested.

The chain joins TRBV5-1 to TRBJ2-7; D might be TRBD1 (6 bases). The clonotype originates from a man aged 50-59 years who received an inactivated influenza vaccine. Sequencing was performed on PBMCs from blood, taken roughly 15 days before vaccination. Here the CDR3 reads CASSPPDRFHEQYF. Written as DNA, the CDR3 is TGCGCCAGCAGCCCTCCCGACAGGTTCCACGAGCAGTACTTC.